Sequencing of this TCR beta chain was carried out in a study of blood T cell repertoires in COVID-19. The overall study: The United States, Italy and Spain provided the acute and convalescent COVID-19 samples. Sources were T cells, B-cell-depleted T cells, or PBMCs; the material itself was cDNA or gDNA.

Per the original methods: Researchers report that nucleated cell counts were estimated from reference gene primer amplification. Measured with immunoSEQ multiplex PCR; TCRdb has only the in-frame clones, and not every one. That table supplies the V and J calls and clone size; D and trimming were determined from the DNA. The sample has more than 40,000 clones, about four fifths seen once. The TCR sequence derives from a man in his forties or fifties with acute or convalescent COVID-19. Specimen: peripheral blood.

Here the CDR3 reads CASSDLATGQADTQYF. CDR3 DNA: TGTGCCAGCAGCGATCTTGCGACAGGCCAGGCAGATACGCAGTATTTT. V and J are TRBV13 and TRBJ2-3; perhaps TRBD1 as D (6 bases). The CDR3 runs 16 residues. Germline CDR1 reads PRHDT; CDR2 reads FYEKMQ (reference sequence). V was shortened by 5 bases and J by 4 bases, with 19 bases between the two germline ends.